Below, one T cell receptor (beta chain) is given with its context. Repertoires were generated with immunoSEQ multiplex PCR, while TCRdb's copy carries only in-frame clones and drops some. The sample lists fewer than 200,000 clones, 75% to 80% occurring once. The data originate from a study of blood T cell repertoires in COVID-19. Germline V CDR1 and CDR2: MNHEY, SVGEGT. V trimming: 0 bases; J trimming: 4 bases; junction bases outside the gene matches: 8. The CDR3 loop spans 16 amino acids. This receptor was identified in a woman in her seventies with acute or convalescent COVID-19. The genes are TRBV6-2 or TRBV6-3 and TRBJ2-7, with 8 bases aligning to TRBD2. Sequencing was carried out using peripheral blood. The DNA of the CDR3 is TGTGCCAGCAGTTACTCGGAGAGCGGGAGCCGGTACGAGCAGTACTTC. Protein: CASSYSESGSRYEQYF.